The next 16 T cell receptor beta chains were all read from a single sample in a study of T cells after posttransplantation cyclophosphamide. Clones were read by immunoSEQ multiplex PCR, and TCRdb kept only the in-frame ones, dropping some. The data contain around 50,000 clones, 92% of them singletons. Sequencing input: PBMCs. The origin of the receptors is a woman between 45 and 60 years old in good health and a related stem cell transplant donor.

This clone occurred once. The chain is built from TRBV6-4 and TRBJ2-1, with TRBD2 matching over 7 bases. Germline V gives CDR1 MRHNA, CDR2 SNTAGT. The CDR3 is made up of 15 amino acids. V lost 2 bases, J lost 1 base, and 2 bases stayed unmatched. The CDR3 sequence: CASSDGGVSYNEQFF. The CDR3 DNA follows: TGTGCCAGCAGTGACGGGGGGGTATCCTACAATGAGCAGTTCTTC.

V gene TRBV11-2 combines with J gene TRBJ2-5, with a tentative D call TRBD1 (6 bases). Germline V gene data show CDR1 as SGHAT and CDR2 as FQNNGV. The CDR3 has 16 amino acids. V was cut by 5 bases and J by 4 bases, with 20 bases left in between. The CDR3 spells CASSPNAQGSRETQYF. Written as DNA, the CDR3 is TGTGCCAGCAGCCCTAACGCACAGGGTTCCCGAGAGACCCAGTACTTC.

The rearrangement links TRBV27 to TRBJ1-1; D may be TRBD1 (5 bases). The CDR3 runs 16 residues. V lost 3 bases, J lost 8 bases, and 22 bases lay in between. The germline V gene has CDR1 MNHEY and CDR2 SMNVEV (reference sequence). The CDR3 DNA is TGTGCCAGCAGTTTTGACCCGGGGGTCGCCCCTCGAGAAGCTTTCTTT. Translating it yields CASSFDPGVAPREAFF.

The chain recombines TRBV9 with TRBJ2-3, with 8 nucleotides matching TRBD2. The germline V gene encodes CDR1 SGDLS and CDR2 YYNGEE. The J segment lost 4 bases and the V segment lost 4 bases, leaving 11 bases of the junction unmatched. This CDR3 has 16 residues. The CDR3 DNA reads as TGTGCCAGCAGCAGAACTAGCGGAACAGCAGCAGATACGCAGTATTTT. Its translation: CASSRTSGTAADTQYF.

This rearrangement joins TRBV6-5 to TRBJ2-3; D is unresolved. The V end lost 2 bases, the J end lost 6 bases, and 3 bases lay between the germline ends. The CDR3 consists of 11 residues. Germline-derived CDR1 and CDR2 are MNHEY and SVGAGI. The CDR3 region has the DNA TGTGCCAGCAGTTACGGCGATACGCAGTATTTT. This encodes CASSYGDTQYF.

The chain links TRBV11-2 to TRBJ1-1; no definite D call. Trimming shortened V by 1 base and J by 0 bases, and 9 bases separated the two germline ends. CDR1 SGHAT and CDR2 FQNNGV come from the germline V gene. This CDR3 comprises 15 residues. CDR3 DNA sequence: TGTGCCAGCAGCTTAGCCGGGGAGTTGAACACTGAAGCTTTCTTT. Translation gives CASSLAGELNTEAFF.

This rearrangement joins TRBV4-1 to TRBJ2-7, with D possibly being TRBD1 (9 bases). V was clipped by 0 bases and J by 1 base, with 16 bases between them. CDR1 is MGHRA, CDR2 YSYEKL, per germline. The CDR3 has 17 residues. CDR3 loop: CASSQDSGGTGSYEQYF. In DNA form, the CDR3 reads TGCGCCAGCAGCCAAGATTCGGGGGGGACAGGGTCCTACGAGCAGTACTTC.

The chain has TRBV7-7 and TRBJ2-7, with a possible D match to TRBD2 (5 bases). CDR1 and CDR2 (germline): SSHAT, FNYEAQ (reference sequence). This CDR3 spans 13 amino acids. Trimming removed 2 bases from V and 5 bases from J, with 10 bases in between. CDR3 region: CASSLSSGNEQYF. The CDR3 coding sequence is TGTGCCAGCAGCTTAAGCTCGGGAAACGAGCAGTACTTC.

The gene calls are TRBV30 and TRBJ2-3; D uncertain. The germline V gene encodes CDR1 GTSNPN and CDR2 SVGIG (reference sequence). Trimming took off 4 bases at V and 4 bases at J, with 15 bases between the two ends. The CDR3 has 14 amino acids. In DNA form, the CDR3 reads TGTGCCTGGAAGCCTAGACCTGGAGCAGATACGCAGTATTTT. This gives the protein CAWKPRPGADTQYF.

The chain couples TRBV18 to TRBJ2-7; 14 nucleotides agree with TRBD2. CDR1 is KGHSH, CDR2 LQKENI, per germline. The CDR3 has 14 amino acids. After removal of 6 bases from V and 7 bases from J, the junction contained 5 bases not matched to a gene. CDR3 loop: CASSEGLAGDEQYF. CDR3 bases: TGTGCCAGCTCGGAGGGACTAGCGGGAGATGAGCAGTACTTC.

This clone ranks as medium-sized. The chain links TRBV2 to TRBJ2-1, with 10 bases identical to TRBD2. The length of the CDR3 is 15 residues. J lost 5 bases, V lost 9 bases, and 10 bases had no gene match. The germline CDR1 and CDR2 sequences are SNHLY and FYNNEI. The CDR3 DNA follows: TGTGCCAGTACCGACCCCGGGACTAGCGACAATGAGCAGTTCTTC. The encoded protein is CASTDPGTSDNEQFF.

The rearrangement links TRBV7-8 to TRBJ1-5; D gene unclear. There are 13 residues in the CDR3. Germline V CDR1 and CDR2: SGHVS, FQNEAQ. Trimming removed 1 base at V and 12 bases at J, with 13 bases between. Written as DNA, the CDR3 is TGTGCCAGCAGCTTAGGTACACCCATCAGCCAGCATTTT. The encoded protein is CASSLGTPISQHF.

CDR3 amino acids: CASIKRGGGETQYF. The CDR3 region has the DNA TGTGCCAGCATAAAACGTGGGGGAGGAGAGACCCAGTACTTC. This chain connects TRBV28 to TRBJ2-5; the D gene is possibly TRBD2 (6 bases). V was clipped by 7 bases and J by 4 bases, with 16 bases between them. Germline CDR1 MDHEN, CDR2 SYDVKM. This CDR3 is built from 14 residues.

V and J are TRBV4-1 and TRBJ2-1, with 9 bases aligning to TRBD2. The CDR3 extends over 17 amino acids. Germline CDR1 is MGHRA and CDR2 is YSYEKL. Losses at the gene ends were 0 bases for V and 4 bases for J; bases not matched to a gene: 7. The CDR3 spells CASSQEPGTSRYNEQFF. The DNA for the CDR3 is TGCGCCAGCAGCCAAGAGCCAGGGACTAGCAGATACAATGAGCAGTTCTTC.

A single count supports this clone. The chain links TRBV6-6 to TRBJ2-7; the D is unclear. The germline gives CDR1 MNHNY, CDR2 SVGAGI (reference sequence). The CDR3 consists of 13 residues. V was clipped by 3 bases and J by 3 bases, with 9 bases between them. The CDR3 nucleotides read TGTGCCAGCAGTTATCAGGCAGGCTACGAGCAGTACTTC. Encoded protein: CASSYQAGYEQYF.

The sample holds one count of this clone. The CDR3 reads CASRRDSDSGNTIYF. The CDR3, as DNA: TGTGCCAGCAGGAGGGACAGCGACTCTGGAAACACCATATATTTT. The genes are TRBV5-4 and TRBJ1-3; TRBD1 agrees at 7 bases. Germline V CDR1 and CDR2: SGHNT, YYREEE (reference sequence). Trimming removed 5 bases from V and 0 bases from J; junction bases left unmatched: 5. The CDR3 sequence is 15 residues long.